These 14 T cell receptor beta chains share one sample of origin, sequenced in a study of Graves' ophthalmopathy and Graves' hyperthyroidism. RNA transcripts provided the template for amplifying TCR beta CDR3 regions. First-round RT-PCR employed HTBI primers, with a second-round multiplex PCR after it. A single record per CDR3 protein comes from TCRdb applying MiXCR to the multiplex PCR reads. The sample records more than 300,000 distinct CDR3 sequences, about 18% being singletons. Sequencing input: peripheral blood. The receptors here all came from an adult woman with stable Graves' hyperthyroidism.

CDR3 DNA sequence: TGCGCCAGCAGCCACCGGAACAGGGGCGACACTGAAGCTTTCTTT. Its protein is CASSHRNRGDTEAFF. The rearrangement links TRBV4-3 to TRBJ1-1, with TRBD1 identical over 7 bases. Germline V gene lookup returns CDR1 LGHNA and CDR2 YSLEER. This CDR3 region has 15 residues. Unmatched junction bases numbered 7, after V lost 3 bases and J lost 3 bases.

This clonotype was observed many times. This may come from a read error, since a much larger clone is one base off. The genes are TRBV6-2 or TRBV6-3 and TRBJ2-7; tentatively, D is TRBD1 (5 bases). Germline V lookup: CDR1 MNHEY, CDR2 SVGEGT. The CDR3 extends over 13 amino acids. V was shortened by 0 bases and J by 2 bases, with 5 bases between the two germline ends. DNA of the CDR3: TGTGCCAGCAGTTACTCGGACACCTACGAGCAGTACTTC. Translated: CASSYSDTYEQYF.

The chain uses TRBV5-1 and TRBJ2-5; TRBD1 matches 12 bases. Trimming at V came to 1 base and at J to 2 bases, leaving 3 bases not matched to a gene. The CDR3 covers 16 residues. Germline CDR1 reads SGHRS; CDR2 reads YFSETQ. CDR3 region: CASSLRDRGRQETQYF. In DNA, the CDR3 is TGCGCCAGCAGCTTGAGGGACAGGGGGCGGCAAGAGACCCAGTACTTC.

This clonotype occurred many times. The rearrangement links TRBV18 to TRBJ2-7; 9 bases line up with TRBD2. J lost 4 bases, V lost 3 bases, and 4 bases had no gene match. This CDR3 has 14 residues. In germline, CDR1 is KGHSH, CDR2 LQKENI. The CDR3 is CASSPDSGSYEQYF. CDR3 sequence (DNA): TGTGCCAGCTCACCCGATAGCGGGAGTTACGAGCAGTACTTC.

In this sample, this clonotype turned up many times. The gene calls are TRBV12-3 or TRBV12-4 and TRBJ2-5; no reliable D call. The length of the CDR3 is 13 residues. Trimming cost V 1 base and J 5 bases, with 8 bases left between them. Here the CDR3 reads CASSLVMWETQYF. CDR3 nucleotides: TGTGCCAGCAGTTTAGTAATGTGGGAGACCCAGTACTTC.

This clonotype was counted ten times or more. The V call is TRBV28, the J call TRBJ2-7, with 10 bases that match TRBD1. The germline V gene encodes CDR1 MDHEN and CDR2 SYDVKM. The CDR3 extends over 15 amino acids. V shed 6 bases and J 4 bases; nucleotides not matched to a gene: 9. The CDR3 is CASRSPGQGGYEQYF. The CDR3 coding sequence is TGTGCCAGCAGATCACCTGGACAGGGGGGGTACGAGCAGTACTTC.

The chain uses TRBV12-5 and TRBJ1-1; the match to TRBD1 covers 9 bases. J lost 0 bases, V lost 2 bases, and 16 bases had no gene match. This CDR3 spans 20 amino acids. Germline CDR1 reads LGHNT; CDR2 reads FRNRAP. CDR3 DNA sequence: TGTGCTAGTGGTTTGATCACAGGGGGCGCGGATCTCTCCCTGAACACTGAAGCTTTCTTT. Translation: CASGLITGGADLSLNTEAFF.

This clonotype was picked up many times. The rearrangement links TRBV2 to TRBJ1-5; D unclear. Germline V CDR1 and CDR2: SNHLY, FYNNEI. With 1 base removed from V and 0 bases from J, the gap between germline ends came to 10 bases. The CDR3 consists of 16 residues. The CDR3 nucleotides read TGTGCCAGCAGTGAAGGGCCAGATTATAGCAATCAGCCCCAGCATTTT. Protein: CASSEGPDYSNQPQHF.

Ten or more counts support this clonotype. This chain connects TRBV6-5 to TRBJ1-2; 7 positions match TRBD1. The CDR3 has 16 amino acids. V lost 3 bases and J lost 2; bases outside the gene matches: 9. Germline V gene data show CDR1 as MNHEY and CDR2 as SVGAGI. CDR3 loop: CASSYLTGAHNYGYTF. The CDR3 nucleotides are TGTGCCAGCAGTTATCTTACAGGGGCCCACAACTATGGCTACACCTTC.

This clonotype has at least ten counts. The J gene is TRBJ1-2, the V gene TRBV30, with D tentatively TRBD1 (6 bases). Per the germline V gene, CDR1 is GTSNPN and CDR2 is SVGIG (reference sequence). V lost 8 bases to trimming and J lost 3 bases, with 19 bases between them. The CDR3 runs 14 residues. CDR3 sequence: CAGQGGGSYYGYTF. The CDR3 DNA sequence: TGTGCCGGACAAGGAGGGGGGTCATACTATGGCTACACCTTC.

This clonotype appeared many times. J is TRBJ2-2 and V is TRBV6-2 or TRBV6-3, with D unclear. This CDR3 has 14 residues. V was pared by 2 bases and J by 2 bases, with 6 bases between. Germline CDR1 is MNHEY and CDR2 is SVGEGT. The CDR3 protein is CASSYPTNTGELFF. The CDR3 coding sequence is TGTGCCAGCAGTTACCCGACAAACACCGGGGAGCTGTTTTTT.

This clonotype was counted ten times or more. J is TRBJ1-2 and V is TRBV7-2; no firm D call. Deletions cut 5 bases from V and 2 bases from J, with 9 bases between. This CDR3 is built from 13 residues. Per the germline V gene, CDR1 is SGHTA and CDR2 is FQGNSA. The CDR3 coding sequence is TGTGCCAGCAGCCCAGACCAGAACTATGGCTACACCTTC. Encoded protein: CASSPDQNYGYTF.

This clonotype was detected many times. V gene TRBV6-1 combines with J gene TRBJ1-5; a possible D gene is TRBD1 (5 bases). Germline V gene sequence: CDR1 MNHNS, CDR2 SASEGT. V shed 3 bases and J shed 4 bases, with 13 bases lying between them. The CDR3 covers 15 residues. Written as DNA, the CDR3 is TGTGCCAGCAGTGACGGGACGGAGATAAATCAGCCCCAGCATTTT. It encodes CASSDGTEINQPQHF.

This clonotype was picked up many times. This chain connects TRBV28 to TRBJ2-2, with 12 bases that match TRBD2. Germline V gene data show CDR1 as MDHEN and CDR2 as SYDVKM. The J segment lost 0 bases and the V segment lost 5 bases, leaving 10 bases of the junction unmatched. CDR3 length: 19 residues. The CDR3 here is CASSPYRLAGGTNTGELFF. As DNA, the CDR3 is TGTGCCAGCAGTCCCTATCGGCTAGCGGGAGGGACGAACACCGGGGAGCTGTTTTTT.